At least ten counts were recorded for the clone carrying this T cell receptor (beta chain). Preparation of the TCRbeta library involved a method that used unique molecular identifiers. MiXCR, run by TCRdb on the PCR reads, gives a single entry per CDR3 protein. The sample lists 90,000 to 130,000 distinct CDR3 sequences; around 6.4% were seen once. The sample is drawn from a study of T-cell reconstitution after alpha-beta-depleted transplantation in children. Germline assignment: CDR1 SGHRS and CDR2 YFSETQ. With 7 bases removed from V and 1 base from J, the gap between germline ends came to 11 bases. The CDR3 is made up of 13 amino acids.

The source of this sequence is a male patient aged 2 to 9 who had a stem cell transplant for acute lymphoblastic leukemia, so the T cells may come from the graft donor. The chain links TRBV5-1 to TRBJ1-1, with D unclear. The starting material was PBMCs, mostly from graft donor cells, obtained 360 days after TCRalphabeta/CD19-depleted stem cell transplant. The CDR3 loop is CASSPYENTEAFF. CDR3 bases: TGCGCCAGCTCCCCCTATGAGAACACTGAAGCTTTCTTT.